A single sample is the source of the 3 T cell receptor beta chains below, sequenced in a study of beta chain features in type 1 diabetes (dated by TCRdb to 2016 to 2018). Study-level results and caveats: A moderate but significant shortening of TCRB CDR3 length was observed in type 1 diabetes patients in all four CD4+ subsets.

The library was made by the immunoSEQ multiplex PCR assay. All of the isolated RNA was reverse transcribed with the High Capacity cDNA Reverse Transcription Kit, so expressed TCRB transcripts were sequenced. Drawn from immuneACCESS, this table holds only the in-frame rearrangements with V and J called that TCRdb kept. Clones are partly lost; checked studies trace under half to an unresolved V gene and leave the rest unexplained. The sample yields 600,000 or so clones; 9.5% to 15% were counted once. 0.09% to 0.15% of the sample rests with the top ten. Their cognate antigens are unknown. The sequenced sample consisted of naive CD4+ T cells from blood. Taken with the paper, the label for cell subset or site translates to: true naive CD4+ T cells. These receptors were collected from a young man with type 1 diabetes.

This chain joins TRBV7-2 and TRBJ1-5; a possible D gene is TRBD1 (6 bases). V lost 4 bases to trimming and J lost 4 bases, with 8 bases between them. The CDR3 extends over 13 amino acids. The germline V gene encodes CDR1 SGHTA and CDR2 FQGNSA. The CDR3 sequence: CASSYTGNQPQHF. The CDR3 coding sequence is TGTGCCAGCAGCTACACAGGGAATCAGCCCCAGCATTTT.

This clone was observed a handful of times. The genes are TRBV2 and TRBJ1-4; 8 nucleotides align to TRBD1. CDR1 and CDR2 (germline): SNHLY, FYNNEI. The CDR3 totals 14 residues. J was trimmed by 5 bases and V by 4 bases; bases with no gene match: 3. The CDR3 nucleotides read TGTGCCAGCAGTGCGGACAGGGTAAATGAAAAACTGTTTTTT. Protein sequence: CASSADRVNEKLFF.

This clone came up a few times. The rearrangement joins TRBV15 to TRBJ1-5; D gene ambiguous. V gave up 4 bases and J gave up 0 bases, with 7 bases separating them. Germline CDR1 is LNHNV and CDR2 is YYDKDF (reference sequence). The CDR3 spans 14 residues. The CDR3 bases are TGTGCCACCAGCAAGGCAGGTAGCAATCAGCCCCAGCATTTT. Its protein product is CATSKAGSNQPQHF.